A selection of T cell receptor beta chains follows, all from one sample in a study of blood T cell repertoires in COVID-19. The table came from immunoSEQ multiplex PCR; TCRdb's copy has only in-frame clones and leaves some out. The table includes around 140,000 clones, about 87% detected once. Sequenced input: peripheral blood. Receptors originate from a man older than 75 with acute or convalescent COVID-19. Each CDR3 is given with its conserved first and last residue. D genes are given only for firm matches. Where a row states a size, it is once, few, many or the class of an expanded clone; other rows omit it.

TRBJ1-3	NA	TRBD1	TRBV9	TGTGCCAGCAGCGTCGACAGGGATCCGGCCACCATATATTTT	CASSVDRDPATIYF
TRBJ2-5	NA	NA	TRBV5-4	TGTGCCAGCACTTCGAGTACCAGGGGAGAGACCCAGTACTTC	CASTSSTRGETQYF
TRBJ1-1	NA	NA	TRBV2	TGTGCCAGCCACAGGGAGATGAACACTGAAGCTTTCTTT	CASHREMNTEAFF
TRBJ1-1	NA	NA	TRBV5-1	TGCGCCCGCAGCTTGGAAGGTCGGGGGGGCACTGAAGCTTTCTTT	CARSLEGRGGTEAFF
TRBJ2-1	NA	NA	TRBV7-6	TGTGCCAGCAGCTTATTTGAGGGGGGGCTCCTCGATGAGCAGTTCTTC	CASSLFEGGLLDEQFF
TRBJ1-1	NA	TRBD1	TRBV28	TGTGCCAGCAGAACAGGGGTGAACACTGAAGCTTTCTTT	CASRTGVNTEAFF
TRBJ1-2	NA	TRBD1	TRBV6-5	TGTGCCAGCAGTAAACAAACAGGGGGATACTATGGCTACACCTTC	CASSKQTGGYYGYTF
TRBJ2-1	once	TRBD2	TRBV6-1	TGTGCCAGCAGTGAATGGGCGGGAGGGCCGAGCAATGAGCAGTTCTTC	CASSEWAGGPSNEQFF
TRBJ2-7	NA	NA	TRBV7-3	TGTGCCAGCAGCACTGGGTCGGGTGGCGAGCAGTACTTC	CASSTGSGGEQYF
TRBJ1-5	NA	NA	TRBV28	TGTGCCGGGAAACAGGATGACAATCAGCCCCAGCATTTT	CAGKQDDNQPQHF
TRBJ2-7	NA	NA	TRBV6-2/TRBV6-3	TGTGCCAGCAGTTATAACAGGGGAGCGGGTTCCTCCGAGCAGTACTTC	CASSYNRGAGSSEQYF